The clone carrying this T cell receptor (beta chain) was counted between two and nine times. Antigen specificity is unknown. This sample was taken from a study of cytomegalovirus exposure and HLA in healthy donors. With 60 Vbeta and 13 Jbeta primers, the PCR was carried out. Generated by immunoSEQ multiplex PCR, the TCRdb table keeps only in-frame clones and is missing some. This table has approximately 150,000 clones, roughly 85% appearing once. Findings and limits, study-wide: The only immune exposure information that was available was CMV serostatus. A later analysis linked a missense variant in DCLRE1C to the trimming of TCR beta V and J genes.

Sample: PBMCs. The source is a woman under 40 in good health and CMV-seronegative.

CDR3 protein: CAASPTGPYEQYF. Written as DNA, the CDR3 is TGTGCCGCATCACCCACAGGGCCCTACGAGCAGTACTTC. V is TRBV27 and J is TRBJ2-7, with D perhaps matching TRBD1 (6 bases). With 11 bases removed from V and 2 bases from J, the gap between germline ends came to 16 bases. There are 13 residues in the CDR3. CDR1 MNHEY and CDR2 SMNVEV come from the germline V gene (reference sequence).